Following are 22 T cell receptor beta chains from one sample sequenced in a study of radiotherapy plus CTLA-4 blockade in lung cancer. Here immunoSEQ multiplex PCR was the method, and the copy in TCRdb shows in-frame clones only, minus some. The data hold about 53,000 clones, with just under 85% observed a single time. The sample here was peripheral blood, taken from a patient treated with radiotherapy plus ipilimumab. The receptors come from a human donor with non-small cell lung cancer whose response to radiotherapy plus ipilimumab could not be evaluated.

V is TRBV6-1 and J is TRBJ1-2; 9 bases line up with TRBD1. After removal of 5 bases from V and 6 bases from J, the junction contained 4 bases not matched to a gene. This CDR3 has 13 residues. In germline, CDR1 is MNHNS, CDR2 SASEGT. The CDR3 nucleotides are TGTGCCAGCAGTACTGGGACAGGGAATGGCTACACCTTC. Protein: CASSTGTGNGYTF.

The chain employs TRBV28 and TRBJ2-1; the match to TRBD2 covers 9 bases. Per the germline V gene, CDR1 is MDHEN and CDR2 is SYDVKM. V lost 2 bases, J lost 4 bases, and 6 bases stayed unmatched. This CDR3 comprises 16 residues. In nucleotides, the CDR3 is TGTGCCAGCAGTTTAGCGAGGGGACTAGCTTACAATGAGCAGTTCTTC. Translation gives CASSLARGLAYNEQFF.

The rearrangement joins TRBV19 to TRBJ2-1, with 12 bases matching TRBD2. The ends lost 5 bases at V and 2 bases at J; junction bases unmatched: 4. The CDR3 contains 16 residues. Germline CDR1 LNHDA, CDR2 SQIVND (reference sequence). CDR3: CASSRTSGVPYNEQFF. CDR3 bases: TGTGCCAGTAGTCGGACTAGCGGGGTACCCTACAATGAGCAGTTCTTC. The full variable domain, with the rest looked up from reference TRBV19 and TRBJ2-1, is DGGITQSPKYLFRKEGQNVTLSCEQNLNHDAMYWYRQDPGQGLRLIYYSQIVNDFQKGDIAEGYSVSREKKESFPLTVTSAQKNPTAFYLCASSRTSGVPYNEQFFGPGTRLTVL.

The V and J genes are TRBV19 and TRBJ1-1; D remains unclear. The CDR3 totals 12 residues. Germline V gene data show CDR1 as LNHDA and CDR2 as SQIVND (reference sequence). The V and J ends lost 5 bases and 7 bases respectively, with 11 bases between them. CDR3 in DNA: TGTGCCAGTAGTCTGGGAGGAATTGAAGCTTTCTTT. This codes for CASSLGGIEAFF.

J is TRBJ1-2 and V is TRBV4-2; unclear D gene. CDR3 length: 15 residues. Trimming shortened V by 1 base and J by 0 bases, and 9 bases separated the two germline ends. Germline lookup yields CDR1 LGHNA and CDR2 YNFKEQ. This CDR3 reads CASSQAPTPNYGYTF. In DNA, the CDR3 is TGTGCCAGCAGCCAAGCCCCGACACCTAACTATGGCTACACCTTC.

This chain uses TRBV29-1 with TRBJ1-6, with D possibly being TRBD1 (5 bases). CDR1 is SQVTM and CDR2 is ANQGSEA in the germline V gene. There are 15 residues in the CDR3. Trimming left V 6 bases short and J 8 bases short, with 20 bases between. In nucleotides, the CDR3 is TGCAGCGTCGCCGAAAGGTCAGGGCAATATTCACCCCTCCACTTT. It yields the protein CSVAERSGQYSPLHF. The full variable domain, its missing parts supplied by reference TRBV29-1 and TRBJ1-6, is SAVISQKPSRDICQRGTSLTIQCQVDSQVTMMFWYRQQPGQSLTLIATANQGSEATYESGFVIDKFPISRPNLTFSTLTVSNMSPEDSSIYLCSVAERSGQYSPLHFGNGTRLTVT.

The J gene is TRBJ1-1, the V gene TRBV30; the D gene is possibly TRBD1 (5 bases). Germline V CDR1 and CDR2: GTSNPN, SVGIG (reference sequence). The V and J ends lost 4 bases and 1 base respectively, with 13 bases between them. This CDR3 region has 14 residues. In nucleotides, the CDR3 is TGTGCCTGGACCAGCCCTACAGGGAACACTGAAGCTTTCTTT. Its protein is CAWTSPTGNTEAFF.

This chain connects TRBV7-2 to TRBJ1-2; TRBD1 matches at 8 bases. Per the germline V gene, CDR1 is SGHTA and CDR2 is FQGNSA. V shed 2 bases and J 4 bases; nucleotides not matched to a gene: 15. CDR3 length: 18 residues. The CDR3 region has the DNA TGTGCCAGCAGCTTACGGGCAGGGGGCGCGGGGGCTGGCTATGGCTACACCTTC. Amino acids: CASSLRAGGAGAGYGYTF.

The chain uses TRBV9 and TRBJ2-7; TRBD2 aligns across 10 bases. The germline CDR1 and CDR2 sequences are SGDLS and YYNGEE. Trimming cost V 0 bases and J 1 base; bases outside gene matches: 10. This CDR3 spans 18 amino acids. The CDR3 loop reads CASSVGPSGRGQSYEQYF. In DNA, the CDR3 is TGTGCCAGCAGCGTAGGGCCTAGCGGGAGAGGCCAATCCTACGAGCAGTACTTC. The full variable domain, rest sourced from reference TRBV9 and TRBJ2-7, is DSGVTQTPKHLITATGQRVTLRCSPRSGDLSVYWYQQSLDQGLQFLIQYYNGEERAKGNILERFSAQQFPDLHSELNLSSLELGDSALYFCASSVGPSGRGQSYEQYFGPGTRLTVT.

As DNA, the CDR3 is TGTGCCAGCAGCACCTCGACTCTTACCCCCTACAATGAGCAGTTCTTC. Translated: CASSTSTLTPYNEQFF. The chain is built from TRBV5-4 and TRBJ2-1; D gene unclear. V was pared by 4 bases and J by 2 bases, with 16 bases between. CDR3 length: 16 amino acids. Per the germline V gene, CDR1 is SGHNT and CDR2 is YYREEE (reference sequence).

The chain recombines TRBV5-1 with TRBJ2-1; 10 bases align to TRBD2. Unmatched junction bases numbered 7, after V lost 4 bases and J lost 0 bases. The germline V gene encodes CDR1 SGHRS and CDR2 YFSETQ. The CDR3 loop spans 17 amino acids. CDR3 protein: CASSPPTSGFSYNEQFF. For the CDR3, the DNA is TGCGCCAGCAGCCCCCCGACTAGCGGGTTCTCCTACAATGAGCAGTTCTTC.

This clone came up once. V usage is TRBV4-2 and J usage is TRBJ2-6; D is uncertain. Trimming stripped 0 bases from V and 0 bases from J, with 12 bases between. The CDR3 consists of 18 residues. Germline CDR1 LGHNA, CDR2 YNFKEQ. This chain's CDR3 is CASSQDLSNPSGANVLTF. Written as DNA, the CDR3 is TGTGCCAGCAGCCAAGATCTGAGTAACCCCTCTGGGGCCAACGTCCTGACTTTC.

The chain uses TRBV27 and TRBJ1-1; the match to TRBD1 covers 8 bases. The CDR3 sequence is 16 residues long. Germline V gene lookup returns CDR1 MNHEY and CDR2 SMNVEV (reference sequence). The J segment lost 1 base and the V segment lost 4 bases, leaving 8 bases of the junction unmatched. The CDR3 loop reads CASSSSRTGRNTEAFF. In DNA, the CDR3 is TGTGCCAGCAGTTCCTCACGGACAGGGAGGAACACTGAAGCTTTCTTT.

The V and J genes are TRBV6-5 and TRBJ1-6; tentatively, D is TRBD1 (5 bases). The CDR3 is made up of 16 amino acids. The V gene's germline CDR1 is MNHEY and CDR2 SVGAGI. The germline V and J ends were trimmed by 0 bases and 3 bases, with 9 bases remaining between them. CDR3 nucleotides: TGTGCCAGCAGTTACTCGCAGGGCCTCTATAATTCACCCCTCCACTTT. Translated: CASSYSQGLYNSPLHF.

The count of this clone is one. The CDR3 spells CASSVHDYSNQPQHF. DNA of the CDR3: TGTGCCAGCAGTGTACATGACTATAGCAATCAGCCCCAGCATTTT. The chain has TRBV28 and TRBJ1-5; no firm D call. V was trimmed by 5 bases and J by 0 bases, leaving 11 bases between them. This CDR3 region has 15 residues. In germline, CDR1 is MDHEN, CDR2 SYDVKM.

V is TRBV9 and J is TRBJ2-2, with D possibly being TRBD1 (6 bases). There are 18 residues in the CDR3. With 0 bases removed from V and 0 bases from J, the gap between germline ends came to 15 bases. Germline V gene sequence: CDR1 SGDLS, CDR2 YYNGEE. The chain's CDR3 is CASSVVDSFDPNTGELFF. For the CDR3, the DNA is TGTGCCAGCAGCGTAGTGGACAGCTTCGACCCGAACACCGGGGAGCTGTTTTTT.

This clone was detected once. This chain joins TRBV28 and TRBJ2-5; 7 positions match TRBD2. Germline V gene data show CDR1 as MDHEN and CDR2 as SYDVKM. The CDR3 sequence is 15 residues long. J lost 3 bases, V lost 6 bases, and 10 bases had no gene match. CDR3 in amino acids: CASSLTSGVKETQYF. The CDR3 bases are TGTGCCAGCAGCCTAACCAGCGGGGTCAAAGAGACCCAGTACTTC.

CDR3 DNA: TGTGCCAGTAGTATACAGGGGTATAGCAATCAGCCCCAGCATTTT. Residues: CASSIQGYSNQPQHF. The chain links TRBV19 to TRBJ1-5, with D possibly TRBD1 on 6 matching bases. The V and J ends lost 2 bases and 0 bases respectively, with 8 bases between them. In germline, CDR1 is LNHDA, CDR2 SQIVND (reference sequence). This CDR3 has 15 residues.

The chain combines TRBV27 with TRBJ2-4; D gene unclear. Germline V gene lookup returns CDR1 MNHEY and CDR2 SMNVEV (reference sequence). V shed 4 bases and J shed 0 bases, with 4 bases lying between them. The CDR3 is made up of 13 amino acids. The CDR3 protein is CASSSLAKNIQYF. In nucleotides, the CDR3 is TGTGCCAGCAGTTCTCTAGCCAAAAACATTCAGTACTTC.

This chain connects TRBV6-5 to TRBJ1-6; no reliable D call. Germline-derived CDR1 and CDR2 are MNHEY and SVGAGI. The V end was cut by 6 bases, the J end by 8 bases, with 17 bases between. The CDR3 sequence is 15 residues long. This CDR3 is CASSRPRTDDSPLHF. CDR3 bases: TGTGCCAGCAGCCGACCCCGGACTGATGATTCACCCCTCCACTTT.

The chain couples TRBV5-4 to TRBJ2-2; 10 bases match TRBD1. The CDR3 loop spans 15 amino acids. CDR1 is SGHNT, CDR2 YYREEE, per germline (reference sequence). Trimming cost V 4 bases and J 7 bases; bases outside gene matches: 7. The CDR3 reads CASSPRTGGGGELFF. CDR3 in DNA: TGTGCCAGCAGCCCGCGGACAGGGGGTGGCGGGGAGCTGTTTTTT.

V gene TRBV28 combines with J gene TRBJ2-7; TRBD2 agrees at 9 bases. V gave up 3 bases and J gave up 5 bases; unmatched junction bases: 5. Germline CDR1 reads MDHEN; CDR2 reads SYDVKM. The CDR3 is 14 residues long. As DNA, the CDR3 is TGTGCCAGCAGTTTCGGCGGGAGGGACAACGAGCAGTACTTC. Translation gives CASSFGGRDNEQYF.